The T cell receptor (beta chain) described here comes from a study of identical twins (dated by TCRdb to 2016 to 2018). About the full investigation: TCR alpha and beta repertoires from monozygotic twins, unrelated adults of various ages and cord blood were deep-sequenced to test whether fetal clonotypes persist. Replicate twin experiments were performed at different times using different library preparation protocols to rule out contamination. General conclusions and limits of the study: Out-of-frame TCR alpha sequences shared between twins showed an excess of low generation-probability sequences compared with coincidental sharing between unrelated individuals. The excess sharing between twins in beta out-of-frame sequences was weaker because fewer shared sequences reduced the signal-to-noise ratio. In monozygotic twins, out-of-frame TCR alpha sharing was systematically underestimated by recombination models, although the models agreed with sharing between unrelated individuals. Because the same donors could not be followed over many years, conclusions were based on cross-sectional statistical analysis. Zero-insertion analyses could be partly confounded by invariant T cells such as MAIT and iNKT, though diverse VJ usage argued against such confounding for most clonotypes. Abundant cord blood beta clonotypes carried fewer insertions; young adult naive repertoires showed a weaker similar trend, while memory repertoires showed none.

Library creation used 5' RACE. This sample was sequenced with an Illumina HiSeq 2000. A universal primer binding site was introduced by template switching, and a unique molecular identifier was present in the final cDNA, enabling accurate counting of TCR cDNA molecules. Specific primers in the conserved constant-segment region were used to synthesize first-strand cDNA for TCR alpha and beta chains. To control for contamination, every cDNA library carried two barcodes: a SMART-Mk sample barcode plus Illumina barcodes. Two successive PCR steps introduced TruSeq adapter sequences along with Illumina sample barcodes. The TCR alpha and beta cDNA libraries were sequenced on the Illumina HiSeq platform using custom primers. The paper's processing steps were these. Raw reads were processed with MiGEC to extract unique molecular identifiers, and MiXCR was used to determine CDR3 positions. Recombination models were inferred per individual with the repgenHMM and IGoR tools using an EM algorithm. The tcR package in R was used for shared clonotype analysis, with sharing normalized by the product of cloneset sizes. Out-of-frame nonproductive sequences were analyzed to study raw recombination free of thymic and clonal selection effects. Using fastp at Q25 and MiXCR, TCRdb reprocessed the public reads and kept productive beta chains. Each entry merges the rows of one CDR3 protein and shows their most common DNA and genes. Here the V and J calls rest on TCRdb's processing, not on the authors' analysis. This sample is represented by about 240,000 distinct CDR3 sequences; over 9.5% of them were singletons. The biggest ten clones account for about 3.9% of the sample.

There are 16 amino acids in the CDR3, from cysteine to phenylalanine inclusive. Only the CDR3 DNA is retained, 48 bases long and in frame from the first base. Relative to germline, V is missing 3 bases and J is missing 3 bases, with 7 bases of the junction outside any gene match. Every donor in the study was a healthy Caucasian. Three pairs of female monozygotic twins, all aged about 18 to 29 years, made up the twin cohort. Miltenyi CD45RO+ enrichment and human naive T-cell isolation kits were used to isolate memory (CD45RO+) and naive T cells from PBMC. This clonotype has only a few counts. Its cognate antigen has yet to be identified. Per-base quality was not reported, and no clone a single base away is much larger than it. These data are also associated with another study on yellow fever vaccine responses in identical twins. The second paper further reports: According to the authors, the vaccine-induced T cell response in identical twins seemed to be partly convergent and partly specific to each individual. In the study, vaccine-responding T cell clones were precisely tracked in identical twins.

This clonotype was obtained from a woman younger than 35 in good health. The sequence joins TRBV12-3 or TRBV12-4 to TRBJ2-3; the junction holds 9 bases that match TRBD2. Sequenced sample: memory (CD45RO+) T cells sorted from blood. The cell subset or site tag for this specimen amounts to: CD45RO+ enriched T cells. The CDR3: CASSFGGTSKTDTQYF. Here is the DNA: TGTGCCAGCAGTTTTGGCGGGACTAGCAAAACAGATACGCAGTATTTT.